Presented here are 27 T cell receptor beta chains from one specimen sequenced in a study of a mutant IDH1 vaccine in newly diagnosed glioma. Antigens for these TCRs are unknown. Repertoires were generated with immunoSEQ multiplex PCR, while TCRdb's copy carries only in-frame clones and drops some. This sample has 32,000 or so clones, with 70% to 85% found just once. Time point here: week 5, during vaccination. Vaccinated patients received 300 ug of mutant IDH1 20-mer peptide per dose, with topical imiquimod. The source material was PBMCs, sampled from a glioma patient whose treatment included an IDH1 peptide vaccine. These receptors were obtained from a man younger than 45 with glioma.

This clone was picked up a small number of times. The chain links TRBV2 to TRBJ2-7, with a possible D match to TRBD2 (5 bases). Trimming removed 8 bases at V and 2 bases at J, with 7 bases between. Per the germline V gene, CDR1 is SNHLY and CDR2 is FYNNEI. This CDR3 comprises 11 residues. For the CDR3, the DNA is TGTGCCAGCTCGGAGGCCTACGAGCAGTACTTC. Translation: CASSEAYEQYF. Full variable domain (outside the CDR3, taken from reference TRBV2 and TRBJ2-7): EPEVTQTPSHQVTQMGQEVILRCVPISNHLYFYWYRQILGQKVEFLVSFYNNEISEKSEIFDDQFSVERPDGSNFTLKIRSTKLEDSAMYFCASSEAYEQYFGPGTRLTVT.

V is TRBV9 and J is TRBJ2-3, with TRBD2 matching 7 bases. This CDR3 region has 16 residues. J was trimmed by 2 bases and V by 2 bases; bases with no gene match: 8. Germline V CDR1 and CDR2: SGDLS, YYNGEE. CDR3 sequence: CASSVAGTTPTDTQYF. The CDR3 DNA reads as TGTGCCAGCAGCGTCGCCGGGACTACCCCCACAGATACGCAGTATTTT.

CDR3 amino acids: CAWSRGWDIGSGNTIYF. The CDR3 coding sequence is TGTGCCTGGAGTCGCGGATGGGACATCGGCTCTGGAAACACCATATATTTT. The chain uses TRBV30 and TRBJ1-3; possibly TRBD1 for D (6 bases). V was pared by 2 bases and J by 0 bases, with 17 bases between. Germline V gene data show CDR1 as GTSNPN and CDR2 as SVGIG (reference sequence). The CDR3 is 17 amino acids.

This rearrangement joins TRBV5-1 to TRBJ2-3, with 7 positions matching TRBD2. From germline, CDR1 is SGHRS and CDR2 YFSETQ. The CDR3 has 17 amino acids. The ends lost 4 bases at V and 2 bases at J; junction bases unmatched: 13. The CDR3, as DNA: TGCGCCAGCAGCCTTACCCCTCTAGCGGTGAACACAGATACGCAGTATTTT. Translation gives CASSLTPLAVNTDTQYF.

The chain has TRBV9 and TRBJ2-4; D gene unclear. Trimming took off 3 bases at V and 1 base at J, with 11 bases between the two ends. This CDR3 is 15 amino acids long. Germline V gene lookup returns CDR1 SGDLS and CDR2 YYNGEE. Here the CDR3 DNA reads TGTGCCAGCAGCGGAGAACCCCGGGCCAAAAACATTCAGTACTTC. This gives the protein CASSGEPRAKNIQYF.

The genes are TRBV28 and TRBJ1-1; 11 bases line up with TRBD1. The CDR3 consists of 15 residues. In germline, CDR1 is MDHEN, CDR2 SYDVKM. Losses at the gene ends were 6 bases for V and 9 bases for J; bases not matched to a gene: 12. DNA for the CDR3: TGTGCCAGCAGACCCTCCCGGGACAGGGGGGCGAAAGCTTTCTTT. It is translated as CASRPSRDRGAKAFF. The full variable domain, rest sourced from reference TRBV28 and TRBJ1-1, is DVKVTQSSRYLVKRTGEKVFLECVQDMDHENMFWYRQDPGLGLRLIYFSYDVKMKEKGDIPEGYSVSREKKERFSLILESASTNQTSMYLCASRPSRDRGAKAFFGQGTRLTVV.

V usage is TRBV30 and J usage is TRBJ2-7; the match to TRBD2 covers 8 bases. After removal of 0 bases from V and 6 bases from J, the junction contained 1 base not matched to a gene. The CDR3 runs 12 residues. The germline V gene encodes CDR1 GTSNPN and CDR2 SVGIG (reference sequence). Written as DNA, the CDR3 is TGTGCCTGGAGTGTACGGGGGGGCGAGCAGTACTTC. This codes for CAWSVRGGEQYF.

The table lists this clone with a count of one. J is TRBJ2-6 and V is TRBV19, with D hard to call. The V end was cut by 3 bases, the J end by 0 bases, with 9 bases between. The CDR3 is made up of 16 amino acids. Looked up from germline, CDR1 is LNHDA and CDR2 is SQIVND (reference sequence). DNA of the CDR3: TGTGCCAGTAGTATTCGGTGGAGCTCTGGGGCCAACGTCCTGACTTTC. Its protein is CASSIRWSSGANVLTF. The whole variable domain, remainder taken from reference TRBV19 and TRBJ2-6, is DGGITQSPKYLFRKEGQNVTLSCEQNLNHDAMYWYRQDPGQGLRLIYYSQIVNDFQKGDIAEGYSVSREKKESFPLTVTSAQKNPTAFYLCASSIRWSSGANVLTFGAGSRLTVL.

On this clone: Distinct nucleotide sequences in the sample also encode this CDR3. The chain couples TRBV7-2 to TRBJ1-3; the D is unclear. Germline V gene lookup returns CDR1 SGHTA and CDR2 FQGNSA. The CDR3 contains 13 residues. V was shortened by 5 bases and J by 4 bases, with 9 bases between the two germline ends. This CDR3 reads CASSLTNGNTIYF. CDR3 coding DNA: TGTGCCAGCAGCCTGACTAACGGAAACACCATATATTTT.

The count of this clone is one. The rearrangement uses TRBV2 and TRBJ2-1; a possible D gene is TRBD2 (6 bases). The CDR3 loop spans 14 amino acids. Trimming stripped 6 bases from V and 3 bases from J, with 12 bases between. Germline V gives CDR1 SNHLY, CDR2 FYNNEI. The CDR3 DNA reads TGTGCCAGCAGAGAATCCGGGGGCTACAATGAGCAGTTCTTC. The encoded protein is CASRESGGYNEQFF.

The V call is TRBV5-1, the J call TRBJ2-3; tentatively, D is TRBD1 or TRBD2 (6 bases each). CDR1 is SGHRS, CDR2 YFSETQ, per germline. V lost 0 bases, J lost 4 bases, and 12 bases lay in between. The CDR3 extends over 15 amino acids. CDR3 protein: CASSLEGGIPDTQYF. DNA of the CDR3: TGCGCCAGCAGCTTGGAGGGGGGAATCCCAGATACGCAGTATTTT.

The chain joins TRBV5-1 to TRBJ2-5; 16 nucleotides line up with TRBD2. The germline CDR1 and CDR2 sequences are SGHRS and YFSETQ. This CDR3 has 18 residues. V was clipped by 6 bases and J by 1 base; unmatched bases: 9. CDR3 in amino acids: CASIEGTSGRVIQETQYF. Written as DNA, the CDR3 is TGCGCCAGCATTGAGGGGACTAGCGGGAGGGTGATCCAAGAGACCCAGTACTTC.

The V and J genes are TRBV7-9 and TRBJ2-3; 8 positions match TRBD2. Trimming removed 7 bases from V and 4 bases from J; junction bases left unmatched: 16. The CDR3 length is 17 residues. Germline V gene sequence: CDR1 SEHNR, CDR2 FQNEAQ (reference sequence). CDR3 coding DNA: TGTGCCAGCACCCGGGGGGGTCCGGGACATTTTCCAGATACGCAGTATTTT. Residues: CASTRGGPGHFPDTQYF.

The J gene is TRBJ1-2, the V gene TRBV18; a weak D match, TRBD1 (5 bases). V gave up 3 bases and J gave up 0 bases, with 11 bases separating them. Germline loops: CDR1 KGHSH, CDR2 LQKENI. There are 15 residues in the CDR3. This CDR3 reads CASSPQGAPNYGYTF. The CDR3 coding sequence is TGTGCCAGCTCACCTCAGGGAGCGCCTAACTATGGCTACACCTTC.

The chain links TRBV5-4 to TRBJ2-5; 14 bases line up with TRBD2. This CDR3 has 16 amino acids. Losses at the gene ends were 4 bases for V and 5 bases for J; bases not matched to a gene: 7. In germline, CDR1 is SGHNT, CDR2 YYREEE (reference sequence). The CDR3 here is CASSGGLAGEGETQYF. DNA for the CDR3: TGTGCCAGCAGCGGGGGACTAGCGGGAGAGGGGGAGACCCAGTACTTC.

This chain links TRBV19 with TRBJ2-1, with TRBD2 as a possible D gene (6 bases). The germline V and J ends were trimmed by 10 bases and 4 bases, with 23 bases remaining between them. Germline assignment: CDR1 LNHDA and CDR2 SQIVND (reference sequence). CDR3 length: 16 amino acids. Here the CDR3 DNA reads TGTGCCAACCCCAAAGGGGAGGACTACCGTTACAATGAGCAGTTCTTC. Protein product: CANPKGEDYRYNEQFF.

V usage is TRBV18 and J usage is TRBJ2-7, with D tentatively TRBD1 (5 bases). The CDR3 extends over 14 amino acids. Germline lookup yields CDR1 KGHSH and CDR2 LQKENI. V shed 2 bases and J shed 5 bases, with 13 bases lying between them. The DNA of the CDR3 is TGTGCCAGCTCACCAAGCCCAGGGTTTAACGAGCAGTACTTC. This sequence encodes CASSPSPGFNEQYF. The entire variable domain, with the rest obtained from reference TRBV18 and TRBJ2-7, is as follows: NAGVMQNPRHLVRRRGQEARLRCSPMKGHSHVYWYRQLPEEGLKFMVYLQKENIIDESGMPKERFSAEFPKEGPSILRIQQVVRGDSAAYFCASSPSPGFNEQYFGPGTRLTVT.

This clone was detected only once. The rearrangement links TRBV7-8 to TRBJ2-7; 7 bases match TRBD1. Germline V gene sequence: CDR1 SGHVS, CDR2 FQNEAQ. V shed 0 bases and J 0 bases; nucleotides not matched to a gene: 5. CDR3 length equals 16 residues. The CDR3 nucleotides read TGTGCCAGCAGCTTAGCGGGACAGCCAAGCTCCTACGAGCAGTACTTC. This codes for CASSLAGQPSSYEQYF.

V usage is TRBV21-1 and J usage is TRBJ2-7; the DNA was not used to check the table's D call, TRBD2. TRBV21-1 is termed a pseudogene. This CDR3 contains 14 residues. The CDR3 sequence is CASSSPGISYEQYF. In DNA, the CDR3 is TGTGCCAGCAGCAGCCCGGGGATCTCCTACGAGCAGTACTTC.

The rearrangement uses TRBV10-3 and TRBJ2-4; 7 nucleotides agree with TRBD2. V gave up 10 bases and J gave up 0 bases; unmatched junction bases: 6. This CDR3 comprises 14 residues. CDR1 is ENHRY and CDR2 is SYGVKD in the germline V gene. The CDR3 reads CATGGGVAKNIQYF. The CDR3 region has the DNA TGTGCCACTGGGGGAGGGGTAGCCAAAAACATTCAGTACTTC.

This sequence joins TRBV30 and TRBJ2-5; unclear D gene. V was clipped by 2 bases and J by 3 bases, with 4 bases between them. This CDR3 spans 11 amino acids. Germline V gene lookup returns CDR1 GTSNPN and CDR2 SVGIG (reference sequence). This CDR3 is CAWSPKETQYF. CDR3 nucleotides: TGTGCCTGGAGTCCCAAAGAGACCCAGTACTTC.

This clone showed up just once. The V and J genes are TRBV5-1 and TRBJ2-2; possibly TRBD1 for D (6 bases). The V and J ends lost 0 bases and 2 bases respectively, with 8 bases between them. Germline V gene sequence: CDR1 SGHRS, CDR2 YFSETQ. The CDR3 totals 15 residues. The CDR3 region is CASSLVTGNTGELFF. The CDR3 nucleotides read TGCGCCAGCAGCTTGGTGACAGGAAACACCGGGGAGCTGTTTTTT.

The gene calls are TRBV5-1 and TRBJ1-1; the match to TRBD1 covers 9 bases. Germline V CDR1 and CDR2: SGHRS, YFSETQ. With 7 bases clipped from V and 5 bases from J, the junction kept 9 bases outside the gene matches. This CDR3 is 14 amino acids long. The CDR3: CASRSQDRGTEAFF. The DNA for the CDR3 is TGCGCCAGCCGGTCCCAGGACAGGGGTACTGAAGCTTTCTTT.

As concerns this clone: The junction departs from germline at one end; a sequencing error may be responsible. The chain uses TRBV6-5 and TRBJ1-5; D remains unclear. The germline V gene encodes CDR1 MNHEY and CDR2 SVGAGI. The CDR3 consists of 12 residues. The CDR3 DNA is TGCGCGACCGGACGGAACAATCAGCCCCAGCATTTT. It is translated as CATGRNNQPQHF.

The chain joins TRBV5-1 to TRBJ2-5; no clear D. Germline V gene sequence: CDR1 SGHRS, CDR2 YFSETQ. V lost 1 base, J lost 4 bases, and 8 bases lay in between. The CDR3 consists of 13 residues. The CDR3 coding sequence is TGCGCCAGCAGCTTGAACAAAGGAGAGACCCAGTACTTC. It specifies CASSLNKGETQYF.

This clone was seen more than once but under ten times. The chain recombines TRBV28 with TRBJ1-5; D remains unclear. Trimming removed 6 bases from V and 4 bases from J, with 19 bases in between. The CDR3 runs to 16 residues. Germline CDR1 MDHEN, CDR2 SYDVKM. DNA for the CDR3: TGTGCCAGCAGAAAGTGGTACGGACTTGGAAATCAGCCCCAGCATTTT. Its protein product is CASRKWYGLGNQPQHF.

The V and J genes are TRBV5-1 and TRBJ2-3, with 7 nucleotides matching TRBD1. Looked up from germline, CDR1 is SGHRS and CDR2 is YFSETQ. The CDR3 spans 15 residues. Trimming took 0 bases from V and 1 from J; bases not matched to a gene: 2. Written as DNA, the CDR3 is TGCGCCAGCAGCTTGGAGGGACAGCGCACAGATACGCAGTATTTT. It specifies CASSLEGQRTDTQYF.